The 11 T cell receptor beta chains in this list originate from one sample, sequenced in a study of T cell repertoires in cytomegalovirus infection. TCRdb itself ran the reads through MiXCR, one entry per CDR3 protein. Of 680,000 or so distinct CDR3 sequences listed, roughly a third are singletons. Input material: PBMCs. The receptor set was obtained from a human donor in good health (CMV status not recorded). Some clones in this sample may be carry-over from other donors' samples.

V and J are TRBV7-9 and TRBJ2-2; 8 bases agree with TRBD1. This CDR3 region has 16 residues. With V trimmed by 6 bases and J by 7 bases, 13 bases remained unmatched. Germline V CDR1 and CDR2: SEHNR, FQNEAQ (reference sequence). CDR3 sequence (DNA): TGTGCCAGCAGGACCCCCGGGACAGGAAAGGACGGGGAGCTGTTTTTT. Translation gives CASRTPGTGKDGELFF.

This rearrangement joins TRBV19 to TRBJ1-5; 7 positions match TRBD1. In germline, CDR1 is LNHDA, CDR2 SQIVND (reference sequence). The CDR3 loop spans 16 amino acids. V trimming: 0 bases; J trimming: 2 bases; junction bases outside the gene matches: 4. The DNA for the CDR3 is TGTGCCAGTAGTATAGAAGGGGGCAGGGGCAATCAGCCCCAGCATTTT. Protein: CASSIEGGRGNQPQHF.

The chain employs TRBV30 and TRBJ2-7, with 9 nucleotides matching TRBD1. V shed 4 bases, J shed 6 bases, and the junction held 10 bases outside the gene matches. The CDR3 contains 14 residues. Per the germline V gene, CDR1 is GTSNPN and CDR2 is SVGIG (reference sequence). The CDR3 sequence is CAWNTGTGTGEQYF. DNA of the CDR3: TGTGCCTGGAACACCGGGACAGGGACCGGCGAGCAGTACTTC.

The V call is TRBV12-3 or TRBV12-4, the J call TRBJ2-5, with D possibly being TRBD1 or TRBD2 (5 bases each). The CDR3 is 16 residues long. V lost 1 base and J lost 0, with 12 bases in between. Here the CDR3 DNA reads TGTGCCAGCAGTTTAGGAAGGGACCGGTACCAAGAGACCCAGTACTTC. Encoded protein: CASSLGRDRYQETQYF.

On this clonotype itself: With a much larger clone just one base away, this may be a read error. V is TRBV7-6 and J is TRBJ2-5; D is possibly TRBD2 (6 bases). CDR1 and CDR2 (germline): SGHVS, FNYEAQ. The CDR3 totals 15 residues. The V end was cut by 3 bases, the J end by 2 bases, with 13 bases between. Here the CDR3 DNA reads TGTGCCAGCAGCTTTAGTTTGGGGGGACAAGAGACCCAGTACTTC. This encodes CASSFSLGGQETQYF.

V is TRBV6-8 and J is TRBJ2-7, with 7 bases aligning to TRBD2. The CDR3 is 13 residues long. Trimming cost V 3 bases and J 7 bases; bases outside gene matches: 6. The germline CDR1 and CDR2 sequences are MNHGY and SAAAGT. CDR3 nucleotide sequence: TGTGCCAGCAGTTATTCCGGGGAGGGGGAGCAGTACTTC. This encodes CASSYSGEGEQYF.

In its sample, this clonotype was seen a few times. The chain has TRBV3-1 and TRBJ2-1; 10 positions match TRBD1. The V gene end was trimmed by 5 bases and the J gene end by 3 bases; junction bases not matched to a gene: 4. The germline V gene encodes CDR1 LGHDT and CDR2 YNNKEL (reference sequence). The CDR3 has 15 residues. The CDR3: CASSFRDRGYNEQFF. As DNA, the CDR3 is TGTGCCAGCAGCTTCAGGGACAGGGGCTACAATGAGCAGTTCTTC.

This clonotype has only one observation. This chain links TRBV6-6 with TRBJ1-1; unclear D gene. Trimming took off 6 bases at V and 0 bases at J, with 8 bases between the two ends. This CDR3 has 13 amino acids. The germline gives CDR1 MNHNY, CDR2 SVGAGI (reference sequence). The CDR3, as DNA: TGTGCCAGCAGGGCGACGGTGAACACTGAAGCTTTCTTT. Translated: CASRATVNTEAFF.

This clonotype was observed at least ten times. The chain carries TRBV7-3 and TRBJ2-3; D may be TRBD1 (5 bases). Germline V gene data show CDR1 as SGHTA and CDR2 as FQGTGA. The CDR3 totals 16 residues. Trimming took off 2 bases at V and 2 bases at J, with 14 bases between the two ends. The CDR3 spells CASSLGVGAATDTQYF. CDR3 sequence (DNA): TGTGCCAGCAGCTTAGGGGTAGGGGCCGCCACAGATACGCAGTATTTT.

With regard to this clonotype: A much larger clone differs by one base, so this may be a read error. This CDR3 is missing its conserved last phenylalanine or tryptophan, likely due to a read error. The CDR3 region has the DNA TGTGCCAGCAGCACCGCCGGGACAGGCTCTGGAAACACCATATATTTG. Amino acid sequence: CASSTAGTGSGNTIYL. This rearrangement joins TRBV7-2 to TRBJ1-3, with 8 bases identical to TRBD1. This CDR3 contains 16 residues. J lost 0 bases, V lost 5 bases, and 6 bases had no gene match. Germline CDR1 reads SGHTA; CDR2 reads FQGNSA.

The chain links TRBV10-3 to TRBJ1-5; 9 bases are shared with TRBD1. With V trimmed by 3 bases and J by 6 bases, 9 bases remained unmatched. The CDR3 runs 16 residues. Germline CDR1 is ENHRY and CDR2 is SYGVKD. The CDR3 loop reads CAISETPGQGSQPQHF. The CDR3 nucleotides are TGTGCCATCAGTGAAACTCCGGGACAGGGAAGTCAGCCCCAGCATTTT.